The clone carrying this T cell receptor (beta chain) was seen a single time. What it binds is unknown. The sample is drawn from a study of cytomegalovirus exposure and HLA in healthy donors. The method was immunoSEQ multiplex PCR; TCRdb's version includes in-frame clones alone and lacks a portion of them. The sample has about 200,000 clones; less than 85% are singletons. The CDR3 totals 14 residues. The ends were cut back, 0 bases at V and 0 bases at J, with 5 bases in the middle. Per the germline V gene, CDR1 is MNHNY and CDR2 is SVGAGI (reference sequence). The donors belonged to the roughly 110-subject validation cohort, separate from the roughly 670-subject first cohort. Findings of the study overall: There were some public TCRs occurring in many donors, but most TCR sequences were rare. TCR clusters originating in the first cohort tended to co-occur in the 120 validation repertoires, according to a later analysis.

The sequenced sample was PBMCs. The receptor's source is a woman aged 18 to 35 in good health and CMV-seronegative. The rearrangement joins TRBV6-6 to TRBJ1-1; D unclear. The CDR3 loop is CASSYSSVNTEAFF. As DNA, the CDR3 is TGTGCCAGCAGTTACTCGAGTGTGAACACTGAAGCTTTCTTT.